The clone carrying this T cell receptor beta chain was observed at least ten times. This sample was taken from a study of T cell repertoires in cytomegalovirus infection. TCRdb itself ran the reads through MiXCR, one entry per CDR3 protein. In the table there are approximately 500,000 distinct CDR3 sequences, about 15% of which are singletons. In germline, CDR1 is SGHVS, CDR2 FNYEAQ. V dropped 5 bases and J dropped 7; count of bases not matched to a gene: 15. CDR3 size: 17 residues. Sequencing used CD8+ T cells from PBMCs. This TCR derives from a human donor in good health (CMV status not recorded). Some clones in this sample may be carry-over from other donors' samples. The V call is TRBV7-6, the J call TRBJ2-2; 8 nucleotides align to TRBD2. The CDR3 protein is CASSRREGERSGGELFF. In nucleotides, the CDR3 is TGTGCCAGCAGCCGACGGGAGGGGGAAAGGTCTGGCGGGGAGCTGTTTTTT.